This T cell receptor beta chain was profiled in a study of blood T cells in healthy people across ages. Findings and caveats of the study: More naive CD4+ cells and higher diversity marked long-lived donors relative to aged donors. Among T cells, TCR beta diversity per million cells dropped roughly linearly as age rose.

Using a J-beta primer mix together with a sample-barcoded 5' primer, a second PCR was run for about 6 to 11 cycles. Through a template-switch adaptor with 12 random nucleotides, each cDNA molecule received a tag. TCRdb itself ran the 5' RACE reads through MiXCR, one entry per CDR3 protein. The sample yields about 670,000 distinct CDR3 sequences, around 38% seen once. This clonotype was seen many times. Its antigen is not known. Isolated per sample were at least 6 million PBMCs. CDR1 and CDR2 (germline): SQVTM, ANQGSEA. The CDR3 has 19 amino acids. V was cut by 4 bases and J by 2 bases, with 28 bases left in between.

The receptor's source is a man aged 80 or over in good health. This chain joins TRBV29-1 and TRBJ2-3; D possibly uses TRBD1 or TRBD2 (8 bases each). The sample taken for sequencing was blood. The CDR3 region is CSVGRTGGAGAAYTDTQYF. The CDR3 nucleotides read TGCAGCGTTGGACGTACAGGGGGAGCGGGGGCCGCGTACACAGATACGCAGTATTTT.